This TCR beta chain was identified during a study of shared clonotypes between healthy human individuals. For the study at large: Used for every donor were three CD4 naive, three CD4 memory, two CD8 naive and one CD8 memory plate.

As regards this clone: As yet, its antigen is unknown.

Study outcomes and limitations: Sequencing depth was predicted to influence how clonotypes are shared among donors. Approximately 5.3% was the fraction of naive CD4 clonotypes found shared across several donors.

CD45RO-negative, CCR7-positively selected cells formed the naive CD8 fraction, excluding terminally differentiated effector memory CD45RA+ cells. The CDR3 is made up of 10 amino acids. Deletions cut 1 base from V and 6 bases from J, with 0 bases between. The germline V gene encodes CDR1 SEHNR and CDR2 FQNEAQ (reference sequence). Data came from immunoSEQ multiplex PCR; TCRdb stores just in-frame clones and leaves some out. The table includes almost 700,000 clones, about 92% detected once. This chain uses TRBV7-9 with TRBJ2-5, with D hard to call. This TCR was sampled from a man in his thirties or forties in good health. Sequences were obtained from naive CD8+ T cells sorted from blood. This CDR3 reads CASSLETQYF. DNA for the CDR3: TGTGCCAGCAGCTTAGAGACCCAGTACTTC.